The source of this TCR beta chain is a study of cytomegalovirus exposure and HLA in healthy donors. Whole-study results and caveats: Per a prior analysis, the majority of TCR beta V segments were productive roughly 90% or roughly 30% of the time. Excluded were some V segments that proved indistinguishable, including TRBV6-2 and TRBV6-3. Among TCR beta chains, those listed as cytomegalovirus-associated numbered roughly 150.

The CDR3 totals 13 residues. The germline V and J ends were trimmed by 4 bases and 9 bases, with 13 bases remaining between them. Germline V gene sequence: CDR1 SGHTA, CDR2 FQGTGA. Regarding this clone: No antigen is known for it.

PCR involved 60 Vbeta and 13 Jbeta primers. The table came from immunoSEQ multiplex PCR; TCRdb's copy has only in-frame clones and leaves some out. The sample carries around 80,000 clones, around 81% recorded once. The receptor comes from a man younger than 30 in good health and CMV-seropositive. The chain carries TRBV7-3 and TRBJ2-1, with D maybe TRBD1 (6 bases). The sequenced sample was PBMCs. CDR3 in amino acids: CASSSEQGVEQFF. DNA of the CDR3: TGTGCCAGCAGCTCTGAACAGGGAGTTGAGCAGTTCTTC.